One T cell receptor (beta chain) is described in this entry. What it binds is not known. TCRdb's copy holds only in-frame clones and misses some; the assay was immunoSEQ multiplex PCR. The data contain about 58,000 clones, approximately 90% of them singletons. Every patient relapsed after autologous stem cell transplantation, and brentuximab vedotin exposure varied. The data belong to a study of PD-1 blockade in classical Hodgkin lymphoma. Overall study findings and caveats: As was reported, newly diagnosed patients showed lower baseline TCR diversity than healthy donors did.

The V segment lost 2 bases and the J segment 4 bases; nucleotides outside the gene matches: 6. This CDR3 is built from 15 residues. CDR1 is SGHTA, CDR2 FQGNSA, per germline. The sequences come from peripheral blood mononuclear cells (PBMCs), collected before the second cycle of nivolumab. V and J are TRBV7-2 and TRBJ2-3, with 7 nucleotides matching TRBD2. The receptor was isolated from a human donor with classical Hodgkin lymphoma. The CDR3 nucleotides read TGTGCCAGCAGCTTACGCGGGAGAGTGGCAGATACGCAGTATTTT. Translation: CASSLRGRVADTQYF.